Listed below are T cell receptor beta chains from one sample, sequenced in a study of early T cells in non-severe SARS-CoV-2 infection. TCRdb processed the 5' RACE reads anew with MiXCR; each CDR3 protein has one entry. The sample shows 26,000 or so distinct CDR3 sequences, just over 4% of them seen only once. Sequencing was done on a sample of whole blood. Every receptor here comes from an adult who was a healthcare worker with PCR-confirmed SARS-CoV-2 infection or an uninfected control (not recorded which). Both conserved end residues are part of each CDR3. The D gene is left open where the match is weak. Clone size is shown for a subset of rows, as once, few, many or a class of expanded clone.

V: TRBV20-1
J: TRBJ2-7
D: TRBD2
size: many
DNA: TGCAGTGCTAGTACTGCGCCTAGCGGGAGCCCGAACTCCTACGAGCAGTACTTC
CDR3: CSASTAPSGSPNSYEQYF

V: TRBV4-3
J: TRBJ1-1
D: -
size: many
DNA: TGCGCCAGCAGCCAGGGACGGATGAACACTGAAGCTTTCTTT
CDR3: CASSQGRMNTEAFF

V: TRBV12-3/TRBV12-4
J: TRBJ2-3
D: TRBD2
size: many
DNA: TGTGCCAGCAGTTTAGGACTAGCGGGAACAGATACGCAGTATTTT
CDR3: CASSLGLAGTDTQYF

V: TRBV6-5
J: TRBJ1-4
D: TRBD1
size: many
DNA: TGTGCCAGCAGTCCGGACAGGGATTTGGAAAAACTGTTTTTT
CDR3: CASSPDRDLEKLFF

V: TRBV20-1
J: TRBJ2-5
D: -
size: many
DNA: TGCAGTGCAGACCCCGGGACTGGAGTCCGAACCCAGTACTTC
CDR3: CSADPGTGVRTQYF

V: TRBV7-8
J: TRBJ1-4
D: -
size: many
DNA: TGTGCCAGCAGCTTAGAGCGGGAGGCTAATGAAAAACTGTTTTTT
CDR3: CASSLEREANEKLFF

V: TRBV5-1
J: TRBJ2-2
D: -
size: few
DNA: TGCGCCAGCAAAACCACCGGGACCCTGAACACCGGGGAGCTGTTTTTT
CDR3: CASKTTGTLNTGELFF

V: TRBV11-2
J: TRBJ2-5
D: -
size: medium-sized
DNA: TGTGCCAGCAGCTTAGTAGGAGAGACCCAGTACTTC
CDR3: CASSLVGETQYF

V: TRBV7-6
J: TRBJ2-5
D: -
size: many
DNA: TGTGCCAGCAGCCTATCCAGGCAAGAGACCCAGTACTTC
CDR3: CASSLSRQETQYF

V: TRBV5-1
J: TRBJ2-3
D: -
size: many
DNA: TGCGCCAGCAGGGCGGAGCAGGGAGATACGCAGTATTTT
CDR3: CASRAEQGDTQYF

V: TRBV12-3/TRBV12-4
J: TRBJ2-1
D: -
size: few
DNA: TGTGCCAGCAGTTTGGGCAGGTCATATGAGCAGTTCTTC
CDR3: CASSLGRSYEQFF

V: TRBV30
J: TRBJ1-5
D: -
size: many
DNA: TGTGCCTGGAACGGATTTGAAGATCAGCCCCAGCATTTT
CDR3: CAWNGFEDQPQHF

V: TRBV6-2/TRBV6-3
J: TRBJ2-5
D: TRBD2
size: many
DNA: TGTGCCAGCATCTCGTACGGGACTAGCGCTGAGACCCAGTACTTC
CDR3: CASISYGTSAETQYF

V: TRBV12-3/TRBV12-4
J: TRBJ1-4
D: -
size: many
DNA: TGTGCCAGCAGCCTGACCACATCTAGGTTGGGTGAAAAACTGTTTTTT
CDR3: CASSLTTSRLGEKLFF

V: TRBV4-1
J: TRBJ2-1
D: TRBD2
size: many
DNA: TGCGCCAGCAGCCAACGTACTAGCGAGCCCTACAATGAGCAGTTCTTC
CDR3: CASSQRTSEPYNEQFF

V: TRBV5-1
J: TRBJ2-5
D: -
size: -
DNA: TGCGCCAGCAGCGCACAGGGAGGAGAGACCCAGTACTTC
CDR3: CASSAQGGETQYF

V: TRBV29-1
J: TRBJ1-4
D: TRBD1
size: many
DNA: TGCAGCGTAATCAGGACAGGGGGTGAAAAACTGTTTTTT
CDR3: CSVIRTGGEKLFF

V: TRBV12-5
J: TRBJ1-2
D: TRBD1
size: many
DNA: TGTGCTAGTGGTTCTACCTGGACAGGACCTATGAGCTACACCTTC
CDR3: CASGSTWTGPMSYTF

V: TRBV18
J: TRBJ1-3
D: TRBD1
size: many
DNA: TGTGCCAGCTCTCCCGACAGGGTCTCTGGAAACACCATATATTTT
CDR3: CASSPDRVSGNTIYF

V: TRBV12-3/TRBV12-4
J: TRBJ1-5
D: -
size: many
DNA: TGTGCCAGCAGTTTAGCAGGGCCAGGCTACAATCAGCCCCAGCATTTT
CDR3: CASSLAGPGYNQPQHF

V: TRBV7-2
J: TRBJ2-5
D: -
size: -
DNA: TGTGCCAGCAGCTTAGAAACAGGGCGTACCGAGACCCAGTACTTC
CDR3: CASSLETGRTETQYF

V: TRBV6-1
J: TRBJ1-5
D: TRBD1
size: many
DNA: TGTGCCAGCAGTGAAGAAGGGACAGGGGGCCAGCCCCAGCATTTT
CDR3: CASSEEGTGGQPQHF

V: TRBV20-1
J: TRBJ2-2
D: -
size: many
DNA: TGCAGTGCTAGAGATCGTCGCAGGGGAAACACCGGGGAGCTGTTTTTT
CDR3: CSARDRRRGNTGELFF

V: TRBV9
J: TRBJ1-5
D: -
size: many
DNA: TGTGCCAGCAGCGCTCAGGGGATTAATCAGCCCCAGCATTTT
CDR3: CASSAQGINQPQHF

V: TRBV18
J: TRBJ2-7
D: TRBD1
size: many
DNA: TGTGCCAGCTCACCACCGATGGACAGGGTTTACGAGCAGTACTTC
CDR3: CASSPPMDRVYEQYF

V: TRBV4-3
J: TRBJ1-3
D: -
size: many
DNA: TGCGCCAGCAGCCAAGACAGCGGATCCGGCTCTGGAAACACCATATATTTT
CDR3: CASSQDSGSGSGNTIYF

V: TRBV6-6
J: TRBJ2-1
D: -
size: -
DNA: TGTGCCAGCAGCCCCCAAGTCGTGAATGAGCAATTCTTC
CDR3: CASSPQVVNEQFF

V: TRBV19
J: TRBJ2-4
D: -
size: few
DNA: TGTGCCAGTAGTAGCACCAAAAACATTCAGTACTTC
CDR3: CASSSTKNIQYF

V: TRBV14
J: TRBJ2-1
D: TRBD2
size: many
DNA: TGTGCCAGCAGCCAAGAGTCCCCATGGCTAGCGGCCGAGAATGAGCAGTTCTTC
CDR3: CASSQESPWLAAENEQFF

V: TRBV7-9
J: TRBJ2-3
D: TRBD2
size: few
DNA: TGTGTCATCGACCCAGCGGGAGGGCCCGGAGATACGCAGTATTTT
CDR3: CVIDPAGGPGDTQYF

V: TRBV10-3
J: TRBJ2-1
D: TRBD2
size: many
DNA: TGTGCCATCAGTGTTCTAGCGGGAGGGGACAATGAGCAGTTCTTC
CDR3: CAISVLAGGDNEQFF

V: TRBV20-1
J: TRBJ2-5
D: TRBD2
size: -
DNA: TGCAGTGCTAGAGCCCCGGCGGCTAGCGGGACCGGTGAGACCCAGTACTTC
CDR3: CSARAPAASGTGETQYF

V: TRBV7-2
J: TRBJ1-5
D: -
size: many
DNA: TGTGCCAGCAGCCCCGCGGGCAATCAGCCCCAGCATTTT
CDR3: CASSPAGNQPQHF

V: TRBV12-3/TRBV12-4
J: TRBJ1-2
D: -
size: few
DNA: TGTGCCAGCATCCCATCCGGGACACCCAACGGCGGCTACACCTTC
CDR3: CASIPSGTPNGGYTF

V: TRBV12-3/TRBV12-4
J: TRBJ2-4
D: -
size: many
DNA: TGTGCCAGCAGTTTAGGCGGGGCCAAAAACATTCAGTACTTC
CDR3: CASSLGGAKNIQYF

V: TRBV6-6
J: TRBJ1-2
D: TRBD1
size: many
DNA: TGTGCCAGCAGCTCCGTCGCTTTGGACAGGAACTTC
CDR3: CASSSVALDRNF

V: TRBV20-1
J: TRBJ2-7
D: TRBD2
size: many
DNA: TGCAGTGCTAGGGACTCCGGGACTAGCGGCTACGAGCAGTACTTC
CDR3: CSARDSGTSGYEQYF

V: TRBV7-8
J: TRBJ2-1
D: TRBD1
size: few
DNA: TGTGCCAGCAGCTCGACAGGGAACAATGAGCAGTTCTTC
CDR3: CASSSTGNNEQFF

V: TRBV2
J: TRBJ2-1
D: -
size: few
DNA: TGTGCCAGCAGTATGGAGTACAATGAGCAGTTCTTC
CDR3: CASSMEYNEQFF

V: TRBV20-1
J: TRBJ2-5
D: -
size: many
DNA: TGCAGTGCTAGAGAGAGCGGAGGGTTCCAAGAGACCCAGTACTTC
CDR3: CSARESGGFQETQYF